This paragraph reports one TCR beta chain. In germline, CDR1 is MNHEY, CDR2 SVGAGI. V lost 4 bases and J 0 bases, leaving 9 bases between the germline ends. This CDR3 region has 14 residues. The data were obtained in a study of control samples from healthy donors and cancer patients. Method: immunoSEQ multiplex PCR; TCRdb's copy keeps in-frame clones and lacks some. The top ten hold around 5.1% of the sample, which has fewer than 200,000 clones, about 86% seen once. The chain uses TRBV6-5 and TRBJ1-1; tentative D call: TRBD1 (6 bases). The sample taken for sequencing was blood. The sequence derives from a young woman in good health. The CDR3 nucleotides are TGTGCCAGCAGTTTCGGACAGATGAACACTGAAGCTTTCTTT. Translated: CASSFGQMNTEAFF.